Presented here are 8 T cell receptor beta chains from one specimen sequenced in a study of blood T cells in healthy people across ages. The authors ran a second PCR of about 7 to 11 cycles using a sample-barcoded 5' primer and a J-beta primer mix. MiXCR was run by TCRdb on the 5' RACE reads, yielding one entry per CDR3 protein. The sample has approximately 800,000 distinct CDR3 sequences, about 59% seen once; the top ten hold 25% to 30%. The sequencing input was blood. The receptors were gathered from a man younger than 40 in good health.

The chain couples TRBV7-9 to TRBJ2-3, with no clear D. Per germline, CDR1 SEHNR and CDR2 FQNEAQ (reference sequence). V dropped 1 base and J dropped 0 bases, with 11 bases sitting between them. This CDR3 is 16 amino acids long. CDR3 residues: CASSLGIGTSTDTQYF. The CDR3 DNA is TGTGCCAGCAGCTTAGGGATCGGTACTAGCACAGATACGCAGTATTTT.

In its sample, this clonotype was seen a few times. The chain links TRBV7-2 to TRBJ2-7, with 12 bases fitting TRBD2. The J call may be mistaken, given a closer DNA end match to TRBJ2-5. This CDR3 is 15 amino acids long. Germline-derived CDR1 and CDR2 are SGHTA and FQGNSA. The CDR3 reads CASSRQLAGGETQYF. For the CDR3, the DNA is TGTGCCAGCAGCCGGCAACTAGCGGGGGGAGAGACCCAGTACTTC.

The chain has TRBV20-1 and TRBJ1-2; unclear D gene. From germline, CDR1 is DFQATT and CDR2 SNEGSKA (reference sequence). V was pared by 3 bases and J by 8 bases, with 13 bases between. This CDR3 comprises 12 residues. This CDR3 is CSASPPGGGYTF. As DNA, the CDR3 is TGCAGTGCTAGTCCCCCCGGAGGGGGCTACACCTTC.

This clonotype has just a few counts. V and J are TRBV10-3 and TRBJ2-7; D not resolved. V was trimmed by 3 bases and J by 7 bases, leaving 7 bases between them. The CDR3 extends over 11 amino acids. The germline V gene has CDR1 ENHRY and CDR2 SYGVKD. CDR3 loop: CAISDYEEQYF. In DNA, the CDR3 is TGTGCCATCAGTGACTATGAAGAGCAGTACTTC.

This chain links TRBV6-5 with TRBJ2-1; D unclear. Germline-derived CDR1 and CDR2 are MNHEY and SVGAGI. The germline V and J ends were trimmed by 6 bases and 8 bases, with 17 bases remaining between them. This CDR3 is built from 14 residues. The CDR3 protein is CASSSPSRHDEQFF. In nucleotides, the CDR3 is TGTGCCAGCAGCTCTCCTAGTAGGCACGATGAGCAGTTCTTC.

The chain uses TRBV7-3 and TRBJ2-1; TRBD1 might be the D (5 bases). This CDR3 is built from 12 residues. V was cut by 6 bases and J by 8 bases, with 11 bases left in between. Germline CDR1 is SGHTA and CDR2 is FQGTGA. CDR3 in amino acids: CASRGPGDEQFF. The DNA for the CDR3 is TGTGCCAGCAGGGGGCCTGGGGATGAGCAGTTCTTC. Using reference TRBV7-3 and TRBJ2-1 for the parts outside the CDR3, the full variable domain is GAGVSQTPSNKVTEKGKYVELRCDPISGHTALYWYRQSLGQGPEFLIYFQGTGAADDSGLPNDRFFAVRPEGSVSTLKIQRTERGDSAVYLCASRGPGDEQFFGPGTRLTVL.

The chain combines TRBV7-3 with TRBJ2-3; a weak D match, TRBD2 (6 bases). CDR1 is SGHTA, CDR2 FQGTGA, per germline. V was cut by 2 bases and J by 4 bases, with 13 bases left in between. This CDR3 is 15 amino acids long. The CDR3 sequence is CASSLLGGVSDTQYF. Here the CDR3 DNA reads TGTGCCAGCAGCTTACTGGGCGGGGTCTCAGATACGCAGTATTTT.

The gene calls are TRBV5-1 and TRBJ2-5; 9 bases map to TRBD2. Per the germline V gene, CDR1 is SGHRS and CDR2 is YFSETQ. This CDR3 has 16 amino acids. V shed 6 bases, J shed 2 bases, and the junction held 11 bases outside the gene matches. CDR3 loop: CASTTSSGGLQETQYF. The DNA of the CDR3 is TGCGCCAGCACCACCAGTAGCGGGGGACTACAAGAGACCCAGTACTTC. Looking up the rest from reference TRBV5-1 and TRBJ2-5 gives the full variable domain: KAGVTQTPRYLIKTRGQQVTLSCSPISGHRSVSWYQQTPGQGLQFLFEYFSETQRNKGNFPGRFSGRQFSNSRSEMNVSTLELGDSALYLCASTTSSGGLQETQYFGPGTRLLVL.